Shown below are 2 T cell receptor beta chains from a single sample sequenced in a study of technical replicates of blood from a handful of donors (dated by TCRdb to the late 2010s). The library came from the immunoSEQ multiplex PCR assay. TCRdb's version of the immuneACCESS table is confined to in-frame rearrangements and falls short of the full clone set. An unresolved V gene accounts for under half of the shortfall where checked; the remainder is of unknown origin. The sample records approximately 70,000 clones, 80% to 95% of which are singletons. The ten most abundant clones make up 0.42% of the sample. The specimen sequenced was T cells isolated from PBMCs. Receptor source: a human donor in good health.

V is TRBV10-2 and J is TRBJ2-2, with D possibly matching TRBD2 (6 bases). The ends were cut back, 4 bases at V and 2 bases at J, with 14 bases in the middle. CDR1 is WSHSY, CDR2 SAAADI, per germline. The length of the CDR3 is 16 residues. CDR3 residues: CASSGLAKSNTGELFF. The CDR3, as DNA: TGCGCCAGCAGTGGTCTAGCGAAAAGTAACACCGGGGAGCTGTTTTTT.

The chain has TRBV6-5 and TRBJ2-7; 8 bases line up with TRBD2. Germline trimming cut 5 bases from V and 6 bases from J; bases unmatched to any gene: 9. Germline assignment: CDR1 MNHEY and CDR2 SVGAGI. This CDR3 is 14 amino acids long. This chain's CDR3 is CASSQGLAGSEQYF. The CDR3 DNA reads TGTGCCAGCAGTCAAGGTTTAGCGGGAAGCGAGCAGTACTTC.